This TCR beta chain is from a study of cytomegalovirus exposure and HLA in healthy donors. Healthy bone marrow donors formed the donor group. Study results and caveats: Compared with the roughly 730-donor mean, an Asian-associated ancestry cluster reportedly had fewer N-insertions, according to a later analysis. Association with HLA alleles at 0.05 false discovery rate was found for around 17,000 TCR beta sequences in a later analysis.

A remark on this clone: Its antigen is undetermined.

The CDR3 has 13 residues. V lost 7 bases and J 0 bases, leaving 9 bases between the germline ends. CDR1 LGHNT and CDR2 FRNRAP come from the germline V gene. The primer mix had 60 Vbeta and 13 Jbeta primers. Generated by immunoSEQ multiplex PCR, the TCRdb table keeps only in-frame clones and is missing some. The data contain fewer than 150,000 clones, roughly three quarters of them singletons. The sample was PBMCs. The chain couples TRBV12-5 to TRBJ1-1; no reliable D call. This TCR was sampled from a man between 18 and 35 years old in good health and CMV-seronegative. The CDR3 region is CASVGGVNTEAFF. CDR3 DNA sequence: TGTGCTAGTGTTGGTGGAGTGAACACTGAAGCTTTCTTT.